The clone carrying this TCR beta chain was counted between two and nine times. The data were taken from a study of T cells in Graves' hyperthyroidism and ophthalmopathy. Regions amplified from RNA transcripts were the TCR beta CDR3 regions. First-round RT-PCR with HTBI primers amplified the TCR CDR3 region. TCRdb ran MiXCR on the multiplex PCR reads and lists one entry per CDR3 protein. Of over 450,000 distinct CDR3 sequences in the sample, 13% to 15% were seen once. The germline V and J ends were trimmed by 2 bases and 6 bases, with 19 bases remaining between them. The CDR3 consists of 17 residues. Germline values: CDR1 SNHLY, CDR2 FYNNEI. Together with thyroid ultrasound, orbital computed tomography, serum thyroxine and TRAb, clinical symptoms were used for diagnoses. PBMCs came from more than 8.5 ml fresh peripheral blood.

This clonotype was sampled from a woman under 30 with Graves' hyperthyroidism. What was sequenced was blood. This sequence joins TRBV2 and TRBJ2-2; TRBD1 or TRBD2 may be the D gene (6 bases each). The CDR3 protein is CASSEQGGGGMAGELFF. CDR3 sequence (DNA): TGTGCCAGCAGTGAACAGGGCGGAGGGGGGATGGCCGGGGAGCTGTTTTTT.